This T cell receptor (beta chain) was observed in a study of graft-versus-host responses after intestinal transplantation. Looking at the study overall: The recipients all started with anti-thymocyte globulin induction and then took tacrolimus and steroids for two to four years.

Profiled with immunoSEQ multiplex PCR; TCRdb holds only in-frame clones, not every one. Among 20,000 or so clones listed, roughly 82% were seen once. The CDR3 covers 15 residues. V lost 2 bases and J lost 4, with 12 bases in between. Looked up from germline, CDR1 is MNHNS and CDR2 is SASEGT. The table lists this clone with a count of one. The chain employs TRBV6-1 and TRBJ2-1; perhaps D is TRBD1 or TRBD2 (7 bases each). The receptor's source is a human patient who received an intestinal transplant, so some T cells may come from the graft donor. The material was PBMCs, obtained 14 days after transplant. Here the CDR3 DNA reads TGTGCCAGCAGTGAAATCAGGGGGGGTTACAATGAGCAGTTCTTC. Translated, it gives CASSEIRGGYNEQFF.